The next 18 T cell receptor beta chains were all read from a single sample in a study of cytomegalovirus exposure and HLA in healthy donors. PCR employed 60 Vbeta and 13 Jbeta primers. Measured with immunoSEQ multiplex PCR; TCRdb has only the in-frame clones, and not every one. Altogether roughly 140,000 clones are present, around 78% being singletons, with the ten largest covering about 2.4%. Source material: PBMCs. These receptors were obtained from a young woman in good health and CMV-seropositive.

This clone was detected a few times. This chain joins TRBV5-4 and TRBJ1-1, with 7 nucleotides matching TRBD1. The germline CDR1 and CDR2 sequences are SGHNT and YYREEE (reference sequence). The CDR3 length is 13 residues. J was trimmed by 4 bases and V by 4 bases; bases with no gene match: 4. Here the CDR3 reads CASSHRDSTEAFF. In nucleotides, the CDR3 is TGTGCCAGCAGCCACCGGGACAGCACTGAAGCTTTCTTT.

The CDR3 here is CASSSGYGYTF. The CDR3 DNA reads as TGTGCCAGCAGTTCAGGGTACGGCTACACCTTC. V gene TRBV28 combines with J gene TRBJ1-2; weak D call: TRBD1 (5 bases). The CDR3 sequence is 11 residues long. Germline V lookup: CDR1 MDHEN, CDR2 SYDVKM. Trimming removed 4 bases at V and 8 bases at J, with 8 bases between.

The chain carries TRBV28 and TRBJ2-1, with D perhaps matching TRBD1 (5 bases). Germline assignment: CDR1 MDHEN and CDR2 SYDVKM. This CDR3 comprises 16 residues. Trimming stripped 3 bases from V and 2 bases from J, with 14 bases between. In nucleotides, the CDR3 is TGTGCCAGCAGTTTCATAACAGGAATGACCTACAATGAGCAGTTCTTC. It is translated as CASSFITGMTYNEQFF.

DNA of the CDR3: TGTGCCAGCAGCTCGGGACAGGTGGGGGGCAACACTGAAGCTTTCTTT. Translation: CASSSGQVGGNTEAFF. The rearrangement uses TRBV7-9 and TRBJ1-1; 8 nucleotides line up with TRBD1. Unmatched junction bases numbered 9, after V lost 4 bases and J lost 2 bases. Germline assignment: CDR1 SEHNR and CDR2 FQNEAQ (reference sequence). There are 16 residues in the CDR3.

In this sample, this clone turned up once. This rearrangement joins TRBV6-5 to TRBJ1-1; no clear D. CDR1 MNHEY and CDR2 SVGAGI come from the germline V gene. Deletions cut 0 bases from V and 0 bases from J, with 11 bases between. This CDR3 has 16 amino acids. The CDR3 nucleotides read TGTGCCAGCAGTTACTCTGGCAGAAGAATGAACACTGAAGCTTTCTTT. Its translation: CASSYSGRRMNTEAFF.

This chain uses TRBV19 with TRBJ2-7, with D possibly TRBD1 on 6 matching bases. The germline CDR1 and CDR2 sequences are LNHDA and SQIVND (reference sequence). The ends were cut back, 2 bases at V and 7 bases at J, with 18 bases in the middle. The CDR3 is made up of 15 amino acids. In DNA, the CDR3 is TGTGCCAGTAGTATATGGCCAGACGGAACAGGGGAGCAGTACTTC. Its protein is CASSIWPDGTGEQYF.

The chain combines TRBV7-8 with TRBJ1-6; weak D call: TRBD1 (5 bases). The V gene lost 1 base and the J gene lost 9 bases, with 10 bases spanning the gap. The CDR3 covers 14 residues. Germline values: CDR1 SGHVS, CDR2 FQNEAQ. The CDR3 reads CASSLDSRGSPLHF. CDR3 coding DNA: TGTGCCAGCAGCTTAGACTCTAGGGGTTCACCCCTCCACTTT.

The V and J genes are TRBV5-1 and TRBJ1-1; TRBD1 might be the D (5 bases). In germline, CDR1 is SGHRS, CDR2 YFSETQ. The CDR3 loop spans 12 amino acids. V was pared by 3 bases and J by 7 bases, with 10 bases between. The CDR3 DNA reads TGCGCCAGCAGCTCCGCAGGGATTGAAGCTTTCTTT. This sequence encodes CASSSAGIEAFF.

This clone was detected only a few times. This rearrangement joins TRBV7-9 to TRBJ2-3, with D possibly TRBD1 on 5 matching bases. Germline V gives CDR1 SEHNR, CDR2 FQNEAQ (reference sequence). Trimming took 1 base from V and 2 from J, leaving 10 bases between them. The CDR3 is made up of 15 amino acids. The CDR3 nucleotides read TGTGCCAGCAGCTTAGTTAGGGGTTTCACAGATACGCAGTATTTT. It translates to CASSLVRGFTDTQYF.

The J gene is TRBJ2-7, the V gene TRBV19, with 8 bases lining up with TRBD1. Unmatched junction bases numbered 8, after V lost 2 bases and J lost 2 bases. Germline CDR1 reads LNHDA; CDR2 reads SQIVND (reference sequence). The CDR3 length is 16 residues. CDR3 amino acids: CASSITGQGYPYEQYF. The CDR3 nucleotides are TGTGCCAGTAGTATAACCGGACAGGGTTACCCCTACGAGCAGTACTTC.

The genes are TRBV27 and TRBJ2-5, with 9 bases matching TRBD1. The end of the DNA aligns better with TRBJ2-7, so the J call may be wrong. Germline V gene data show CDR1 as MNHEY and CDR2 as SMNVEV (reference sequence). The CDR3 length is 16 residues. CDR3 sequence: CASSSYGQGRSYEQYF. The DNA for the CDR3 is TGTGCCAGCAGTTCTTACGGACAGGGGCGCTCCTACGAGCAGTACTTC.

The chain carries TRBV6-5 and TRBJ1-2; the D is unclear. Germline values: CDR1 MNHEY, CDR2 SVGAGI. The CDR3 is made up of 14 amino acids. Trimming cost V 5 bases and J 5 bases, with 15 bases left between them. The CDR3 DNA is TGTGCCAGCAGTGCCGACACCGCCCGGTATGGCTACACCTTC. Its translation is CASSADTARYGYTF.

The V gene is TRBV7-2, the J gene TRBJ1-5; TRBD1 might be the D (6 bases). V was clipped by 4 bases and J by 7 bases, with 11 bases between them. Germline-derived CDR1 and CDR2 are SGHTA and FQGNSA. The CDR3 totals 13 residues. Here the CDR3 reads CASSSGVWQPQHF. As DNA, the CDR3 is TGTGCCAGCAGCTCAGGGGTTTGGCAGCCCCAGCATTTT.

J is TRBJ2-1 and V is TRBV9; 9 bases align to TRBD2. The CDR3 length is 18 residues. CDR1 and CDR2 from the germline V gene are SGDLS and YYNGEE. The trim removed 0 bases at V and 4 bases at J, leaving 11 bases unmatched. CDR3 sequence: CASSVASGGPRGYNEQFF. For the CDR3, the DNA is TGTGCCAGCAGCGTAGCCAGCGGGGGGCCCCGGGGGTACAATGAGCAGTTCTTC. Supplemented by reference TRBV9 and TRBJ2-1, the full variable domain reads DSGVTQTPKHLITATGQRVTLRCSPRSGDLSVYWYQQSLDQGLQFLIQYYNGEERAKGNILERFSAQQFPDLHSELNLSSLELGDSALYFCASSVASGGPRGYNEQFFGPGTRLTVL.

The genes are TRBV19 and TRBJ1-3, with a tentative D call TRBD1 (5 bases). This CDR3 contains 15 residues. Between the trimmed V and J ends, which lost 8 bases and 1 base, there was a span of 15 bases. Germline loops: CDR1 LNHDA, CDR2 SQIVND (reference sequence). The CDR3 nucleotides are TGTGCCAGTCACTCTATCAGGGCTTCTGGAAACACCATATATTTT. Residues: CASHSIRASGNTIYF.

This clone was recorded a few times. The chain carries TRBV2 and TRBJ1-2; a possible D gene is TRBD1 (5 bases). The V end was cut by 6 bases, the J end by 8 bases, with 19 bases between. Germline V gene lookup returns CDR1 SNHLY and CDR2 FYNNEI. This CDR3 has 14 residues. Written as DNA, the CDR3 is TGTGCCAGCAGCCTAACACAGGATATAGGAGGCTACACCTTC. Residues: CASSLTQDIGGYTF. The variable domain in full, with the rest retrieved from reference TRBV2 and TRBJ1-2, is EPEVTQTPSHQVTQMGQEVILRCVPISNHLYFYWYRQILGQKVEFLVSFYNNEISEKSEIFDDQFSVERPDGSNFTLKIRSTKLEDSAMYFCASSLTQDIGGYTFGSGTRLTVV.

The chain has TRBV5-1 and TRBJ2-7, with D unclear. There are 14 residues in the CDR3. Germline CDR1 is SGHRS and CDR2 is YFSETQ. Trimming pared 1 base from V and 1 base from J, leaving 9 bases between. The CDR3 region is CASSLTSGSYEQYF. The CDR3, as DNA: TGCGCCAGCAGCTTGACGTCAGGTTCCTACGAGCAGTACTTC. Complete variable domain (other parts from reference TRBV5-1 and TRBJ2-7): KAGVTQTPRYLIKTRGQQVTLSCSPISGHRSVSWYQQTPGQGLQFLFEYFSETQRNKGNFPGRFSGRQFSNSRSEMNVSTLELGDSALYLCASSLTSGSYEQYFGPGTRLTVT.

The chain uses TRBV28 and TRBJ1-2; 7 bases are shared with TRBD1. This CDR3 contains 13 residues. V was pared by 5 bases and J by 10 bases, with 10 bases of the junction left unmatched. Per the germline V gene, CDR1 is MDHEN and CDR2 is SYDVKM. CDR3 region: CASSQGGGGFYTF. The CDR3 nucleotides read TGTGCCAGCAGTCAAGGGGGCGGCGGGTTCTACACCTTC.